This is a list of T cell receptor beta chains from one sample in a study of T cells in Graves' hyperthyroidism and ophthalmopathy. TCRdb reprocessed the multiplex PCR reads with MiXCR, giving one entry per CDR3 protein. The sample has under 350,000 distinct CDR3 sequences, roughly an eighth seen once. Sequencing was performed on blood. Source of these receptors: a woman between 40 and 50 years old with Graves' ophthalmopathy. Both conserved end residues are part of each CDR3. A D gene is named only where the DNA matches it firmly. Clone size appears in some rows only: once, few, many, or a class for an expanded clone.

CDR3nt: TGTGCCAGCAGCCAAGTGGTTGGAAACACCATATATTTT; CDR3aa: CASSQVVGNTIYF; abundance: many; d_gene: .; v_gene: TRBV3-1; j_gene: TRBJ1-3
CDR3nt: TGTGCCAGCTCACCCCTTATGTCTTCCGAAGCTTTCTTT; CDR3aa: CASSPLMSSEAFF; abundance: .; d_gene: .; v_gene: TRBV18; j_gene: TRBJ1-1
CDR3nt: TGTGCCAGCAGTGGGGACATCAATGAAAAACTGTTTTTT; CDR3aa: CASSGDINEKLFF; abundance: many; d_gene: .; v_gene: TRBV2; j_gene: TRBJ1-4
CDR3nt: TGTGCCAGCAGTCCTCCACCCAGCCGTATGGGCTACACCTTC; CDR3aa: CASSPPPSRMGYTF; abundance: many; d_gene: .; v_gene: TRBV28; j_gene: TRBJ1-2
CDR3nt: TGCGCCAGCAGCTTGGAGGGACAGGTCACCGGGGAGCTGTTTTTT; CDR3aa: CASSLEGQVTGELFF; abundance: few; d_gene: TRBD1; v_gene: TRBV5-1; j_gene: TRBJ2-2
CDR3nt: TGTGCCAGCAGCCAAAATACCCTCGGGGAGCTGTTTTTT; CDR3aa: CASSQNTLGELFF; abundance: few; d_gene: .; v_gene: TRBV3-1; j_gene: TRBJ2-2
CDR3nt: TGTGCCAGCAGTGTACCCCTAGCGGACACAGATACGCAGTATTTT; CDR3aa: CASSVPLADTDTQYF; abundance: many; d_gene: TRBD2; v_gene: TRBV28; j_gene: TRBJ2-3
CDR3nt: TGCAGTGCTAGAGATGTAGGGACAGGGCTACAAGAGACCCAGTACTTC; CDR3aa: CSARDVGTGLQETQYF; abundance: many; d_gene: TRBD1; v_gene: TRBV20-1; j_gene: TRBJ2-5
CDR3nt: TGTGCCAGCTCACTCTCCGGGACAGGTTCGCTGTATGGCTACACCTTC; CDR3aa: CASSLSGTGSLYGYTF; abundance: .; d_gene: TRBD1; v_gene: TRBV18; j_gene: TRBJ1-2
CDR3nt: TGCAGTGCTAGACTAGCGCCTAACAATGAGCAGTTCTTC; CDR3aa: CSARLAPNNEQFF; abundance: many; d_gene: .; v_gene: TRBV20-1; j_gene: TRBJ2-1
CDR3nt: TGTGCCAGCAGTGAACAGGGGCCCTACTACGAGCAGTACTTC; CDR3aa: CASSEQGPYYEQYF; abundance: many; d_gene: .; v_gene: TRBV2; j_gene: TRBJ2-7
CDR3nt: TGTGCCAGTAATGGCCATCACTCTGGAAACACCATATATTTT; CDR3aa: CASNGHHSGNTIYF; abundance: .; d_gene: .; v_gene: TRBV19; j_gene: TRBJ1-3
CDR3nt: TGTGCCAGCAGTGAAAGGGGATATGGTGTCAATGAGCAGTTCTTC; CDR3aa: CASSERGYGVNEQFF; abundance: many; d_gene: .; v_gene: TRBV6-1; j_gene: TRBJ2-1
CDR3nt: TGCGCCAGCAGCCAAGGTCCTCGAGGGAGGGGCGAGCAGTACTTC; CDR3aa: CASSQGPRGRGEQYF; abundance: .; d_gene: TRBD2; v_gene: TRBV4-1; j_gene: TRBJ2-7
CDR3nt: TGTGCCACCAGTGATTTGCCTAGCGGGGGGAACAATGAGCAGTTCTTC; CDR3aa: CATSDLPSGGNNEQFF; abundance: few; d_gene: TRBD2; v_gene: TRBV24-1; j_gene: TRBJ2-1
CDR3nt: TGTGCCAGCAGCCCCGGGACAGGCATCGACGAGCAGTACTTC; CDR3aa: CASSPGTGIDEQYF; abundance: .; d_gene: TRBD1; v_gene: TRBV6-1; j_gene: TRBJ2-7
CDR3nt: TGTGCCTGGAGCCCAACCGGACAGGGGGAAACTGAAGCTTTCTTT; CDR3aa: CAWSPTGQGETEAFF; abundance: .; d_gene: TRBD1; v_gene: TRBV30; j_gene: TRBJ1-1
CDR3nt: TGTGCCAGCAGCCTCAACCCCACTAGCACAGATACGCAGTATTTT; CDR3aa: CASSLNPTSTDTQYF; abundance: few; d_gene: .; v_gene: TRBV3-1; j_gene: TRBJ2-3
CDR3nt: TGTGCCAGCAGTGAAATGGTAGACCGCCAAGAGACCCAGTACTTC; CDR3aa: CASSEMVDRQETQYF; abundance: many; d_gene: .; v_gene: TRBV6-1; j_gene: TRBJ2-5
CDR3nt: TGCAGTGCCTGGTATCCTGGGACAGGCCTCAATGAGCAGTCCTTC; CDR3aa: CSAWYPGTGLNEQSF; abundance: .; d_gene: TRBD1; v_gene: TRBV20-1; j_gene: TRBJ2-1
CDR3nt: TGTGCCACCAGCCGGGGGGCAGGGGCTTCCTACGAGCAGTACTTC; CDR3aa: CATSRGAGASYEQYF; abundance: few; d_gene: .; v_gene: TRBV15; j_gene: TRBJ2-7
CDR3nt: TGTGCCAGCACCGGACATTATAATTCACCCCTCCACTTT; CDR3aa: CASTGHYNSPLHF; abundance: many; d_gene: .; v_gene: TRBV12-3/TRBV12-4; j_gene: TRBJ1-6
CDR3nt: TGTGCCAGCAGTGAGGGACAGGACTATACCTTCACCGGGGAGCTGTTTTTT; CDR3aa: CASSEGQDYTFTGELFF; abundance: few; d_gene: TRBD1; v_gene: TRBV6-1; j_gene: TRBJ2-2
CDR3nt: TGTGCCAGCAGCGTTACTAAGCCGGGAGTAATGAGTTGGAAGGATGAGCAGTTCTTC; CDR3aa: CASSVTKPGVMSWKDEQFF; abundance: many; d_gene: .; v_gene: TRBV13; j_gene: TRBJ2-1
CDR3nt: TGTGCCAGCGTCTTAACCTACGAGCAGTACTTC; CDR3aa: CASVLTYEQYF; abundance: many; d_gene: .; v_gene: TRBV5-8; j_gene: TRBJ2-7
CDR3nt: TGTGCCAGCCAAAAAAGGGGGCCCTCCTACGAGCAGTACTTC; CDR3aa: CASQKRGPSYEQYF; abundance: .; d_gene: TRBD1; v_gene: TRBV11-2; j_gene: TRBJ2-7
CDR3nt: TGCAGTGCTAGAGATCCGGGGCGCGGGGCCTACTATGGCTACACCTTC; CDR3aa: CSARDPGRGAYYGYTF; abundance: .; d_gene: .; v_gene: TRBV20-1; j_gene: TRBJ1-2
CDR3nt: TGTGCCAGCAGCCACACCACAGGGGACCCATCACCCCTCCACTTT; CDR3aa: CASSHTTGDPSPLHF; abundance: once; d_gene: TRBD1; v_gene: TRBV4-2; j_gene: TRBJ1-6
CDR3nt: TGTGCCAGCAGGACTATGGGCAATCAGCCCCAGCATTTT; CDR3aa: CASRTMGNQPQHF; abundance: many; d_gene: .; v_gene: TRBV2; j_gene: TRBJ1-5
CDR3nt: TGTGCCAGCAGCTTACACCCGGGGGACCTTTACGAGCAGTACTTC; CDR3aa: CASSLHPGDLYEQYF; abundance: few; d_gene: .; v_gene: TRBV7-6; j_gene: TRBJ2-7
CDR3nt: TGTGCCAGCAGTTTTGTGGGGGGTGCGGCTAGCGGGGGGGTCCGAGGTGAGCAGTACTTC; CDR3aa: CASSFVGGAASGGVRGEQYF; abundance: many; d_gene: TRBD2; v_gene: TRBV28; j_gene: TRBJ2-7
CDR3nt: TGCAGCGTTGAGGGGCTAGCGGGAGGCGTAGATACGCAGTATTTT; CDR3aa: CSVEGLAGGVDTQYF; abundance: .; d_gene: TRBD2; v_gene: TRBV29-1; j_gene: TRBJ2-3
CDR3nt: TGTGCCAGCAGCTTAGGAACAGGGGGCGCCGAAGCTTTCTTT; CDR3aa: CASSLGTGGAEAFF; abundance: .; d_gene: TRBD1; v_gene: TRBV5-6; j_gene: TRBJ1-1
CDR3nt: TGCGCCAGCAGTGGCGGACACGGCGAGCAGTACTTC; CDR3aa: CASSGGHGEQYF; abundance: many; d_gene: .; v_gene: TRBV10-2; j_gene: TRBJ2-7
CDR3nt: TGTGCCAGCAGGCCCGCGACAGTTAACTATGGCTACACCTTC; CDR3aa: CASRPATVNYGYTF; abundance: many; d_gene: .; v_gene: TRBV6-1; j_gene: TRBJ1-2
CDR3nt: TGCAGTGCTAGAGATGAGAGCGGGGGGGGATATACGCAGTATTTT; CDR3aa: CSARDESGGGYTQYF; abundance: many; d_gene: TRBD2; v_gene: TRBV20-1; j_gene: TRBJ2-3
CDR3nt: TGCGCCAGCAGCCTCACAGGGGAATTCGGCTACACCTTC; CDR3aa: CASSLTGEFGYTF; abundance: many; d_gene: TRBD1; v_gene: TRBV5-1; j_gene: TRBJ1-2
CDR3nt: TGTGCCAGCAGTGAACAGGGGATAGGTTGGAATCAGCCCCAGCATTTT; CDR3aa: CASSEQGIGWNQPQHF; abundance: .; d_gene: TRBD1; v_gene: TRBV28; j_gene: TRBJ1-5
CDR3nt: TGTGCCAGCAGCTTAGGGACAGGGTTTGGCACTGAAGCTTTCTTT; CDR3aa: CASSLGTGFGTEAFF; abundance: many; d_gene: TRBD1; v_gene: TRBV7-9; j_gene: TRBJ1-1
CDR3nt: TGCAGTGTTCCCCCCCGCGGGACCCTATACAATGAGCAGTTCTTC; CDR3aa: CSVPPRGTLYNEQFF; abundance: few; d_gene: .; v_gene: TRBV20-1; j_gene: TRBJ2-1
CDR3nt: TGTGCCAGCAGCACTGGGACTAGCGGGAGGCATGAGCAGTTCTTC; CDR3aa: CASSTGTSGRHEQFF; abundance: .; d_gene: TRBD2; v_gene: TRBV5-4; j_gene: TRBJ2-1
CDR3nt: TGTGCCAGCAGCCCGGGGACTCACGGGCCCTACGAGCAGTACTTC; CDR3aa: CASSPGTHGPYEQYF; abundance: many; d_gene: .; v_gene: TRBV5-6; j_gene: TRBJ2-7
CDR3nt: TGTGCCAGCAGTGAAGATAGGGAAGTAACTGAAGCTTTCTTT; CDR3aa: CASSEDREVTEAFF; abundance: many; d_gene: .; v_gene: TRBV6-1; j_gene: TRBJ1-1
CDR3nt: TGCGCCAGCAGCCCCGGGTCTGACAGTCCCGAGACCCAGTACTTC; CDR3aa: CASSPGSDSPETQYF; abundance: few; d_gene: .; v_gene: TRBV5-1; j_gene: TRBJ2-5
CDR3nt: TGCGCCAGCAGTGAGTGGGGGCGCGGGGACACCGGGGAGCTGTTTTTT; CDR3aa: CASSEWGRGDTGELFF; abundance: many; d_gene: .; v_gene: TRBV10-1; j_gene: TRBJ2-2
CDR3nt: TGCAGTGCTAGAGATCTGCGCGGACAGAACTACGAGCAGTACTTC; CDR3aa: CSARDLRGQNYEQYF; abundance: once; d_gene: .; v_gene: TRBV20-1; j_gene: TRBJ2-7
CDR3nt: TGTGCCAGTAGTATAAACGGCGTCATGAACACTGAAGCTTTCTTT; CDR3aa: CASSINGVMNTEAFF; abundance: .; d_gene: .; v_gene: TRBV19; j_gene: TRBJ1-1
CDR3nt: TGCAGTGCTAGAGATCCGAGCCGGAACACTGAAGCTTTCTTT; CDR3aa: CSARDPSRNTEAFF; abundance: few; d_gene: .; v_gene: TRBV20-1; j_gene: TRBJ1-1